Listed here are 8 T cell receptor beta chains from one sample, sequenced in a study of cytomegalovirus exposure and HLA in healthy donors. PCR used 60 Vbeta primers and 13 Jbeta primers. Libraries were prepared by immunoSEQ multiplex PCR; TCRdb keeps only in-frame clonotypes and omits some of them. The table has 150,000 to 200,000 clones, about 81% seen once. The sample comprised PBMCs. The receptor set was obtained from a young man in good health and CMV-seronegative.

V and J are TRBV5-1 and TRBJ2-3, with a weak D call TRBD2 (7 bases). Trimming took off 5 bases at V and 2 bases at J, with 18 bases between the two ends. The CDR3 is 16 residues long. The germline gives CDR1 SGHRS, CDR2 YFSETQ. The CDR3 nucleotides read TGCGCCAGCAGGGGAGTCGGGGGGCTATTCACAGATACGCAGTATTTT. Encoded protein: CASRGVGGLFTDTQYF.

The chain combines TRBV9 with TRBJ2-4, with 10 bases matching TRBD2. Losses at the gene ends were 0 bases for V and 5 bases for J; bases not matched to a gene: 5. This CDR3 has 16 amino acids. CDR1 and CDR2 (germline): SGDLS, YYNGEE. The CDR3 is CASSVVAGGGQNIQYF. As DNA, the CDR3 is TGTGCCAGCAGCGTAGTAGCGGGGGGCGGACAAAACATTCAGTACTTC.

The rearrangement joins TRBV5-6 to TRBJ1-3; 7 nucleotides agree with TRBD1. The CDR3 is 18 amino acids. The J segment lost 0 bases and the V segment lost 1 base, leaving 10 bases of the junction unmatched. Germline CDR1 reads SGHDT; CDR2 reads YYEEEE. As DNA, the CDR3 is TGTGCCAGCAGCTTGAACAGGGGCCGCTCTCCCTCTGGAAACACCATATATTTT. This gives the protein CASSLNRGRSPSGNTIYF.

The V and J genes are TRBV28 and TRBJ2-5; D may be TRBD1 (5 bases). The CDR3 spans 13 residues. The germline gives CDR1 MDHEN, CDR2 SYDVKM. Trimming left V 5 bases short and J 2 bases short, with 9 bases between. The CDR3 DNA is TGTGCCAGCAGTAAACGACAGCAAGAGACCCAGTACTTC. Translation: CASSKRQQETQYF.

Concerning this clone itself: The same CDR3 is also encoded by other DNA sequences in this sample. The chain is built from TRBV19 and TRBJ2-5; D possibly corresponds to TRBD1 (6 bases). Between the trimmed V and J ends, which lost 3 bases and 3 bases, there was a span of 8 bases. CDR1 LNHDA and CDR2 SQIVND come from the germline V gene (reference sequence). CDR3 size: 13 residues. The CDR3 here is CASSINREETQYF. The CDR3 DNA sequence: TGTGCCAGTAGTATTAACAGGGAAGAGACCCAGTACTTC.

The chain has TRBV7-9 and TRBJ2-2; possibly TRBD1 for D (5 bases). The V gene's germline CDR1 is SEHNR and CDR2 FQNEAQ (reference sequence). V lost 4 bases and J 0 bases, leaving 15 bases between the germline ends. The CDR3 consists of 17 residues. The CDR3 spells CASSSLDDSANTGELFF. In DNA, the CDR3 is TGTGCCAGCAGCTCCCTAGACGACAGCGCGAACACCGGGGAGCTGTTTTTT.

The chain carries TRBV7-9 and TRBJ1-1; D not resolved. CDR3 length: 14 residues. Per the germline V gene, CDR1 is SEHNR and CDR2 is FQNEAQ (reference sequence). V lost 1 base to trimming and J lost 5 bases, with 11 bases between them. In DNA form, the CDR3 reads TGTGCCAGCAGCTTAGGAGAAGTTGTGACTGAAGCTTTCTTT. Translation: CASSLGEVVTEAFF.

This clone was recorded a few times. The V and J genes are TRBV6-5 and TRBJ2-3; 7 positions agree with TRBD2. With V trimmed by 5 bases and J by 1 base, 6 bases remained unmatched. Germline CDR1 reads MNHEY; CDR2 reads SVGAGI. The CDR3 consists of 15 residues. CDR3 DNA: TGTGCCAGCAGTAAATTTACTAGCGGCACAGATACGCAGTATTTT. This gives the protein CASSKFTSGTDTQYF.